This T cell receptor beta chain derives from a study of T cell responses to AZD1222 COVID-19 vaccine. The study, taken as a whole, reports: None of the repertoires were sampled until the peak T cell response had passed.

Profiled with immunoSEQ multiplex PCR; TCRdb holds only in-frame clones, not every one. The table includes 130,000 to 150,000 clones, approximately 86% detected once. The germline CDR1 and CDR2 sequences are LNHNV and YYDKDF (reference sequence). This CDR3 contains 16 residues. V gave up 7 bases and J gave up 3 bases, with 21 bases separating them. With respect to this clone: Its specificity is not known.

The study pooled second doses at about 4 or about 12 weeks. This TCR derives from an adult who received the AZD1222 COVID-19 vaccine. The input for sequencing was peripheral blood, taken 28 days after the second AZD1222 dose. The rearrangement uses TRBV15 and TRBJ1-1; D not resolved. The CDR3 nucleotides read TGTGCCACCACCCACCAGCTAGGGCGCGGGGACACTGAAGCTTTCTTT. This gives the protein CATTHQLGRGDTEAFF.